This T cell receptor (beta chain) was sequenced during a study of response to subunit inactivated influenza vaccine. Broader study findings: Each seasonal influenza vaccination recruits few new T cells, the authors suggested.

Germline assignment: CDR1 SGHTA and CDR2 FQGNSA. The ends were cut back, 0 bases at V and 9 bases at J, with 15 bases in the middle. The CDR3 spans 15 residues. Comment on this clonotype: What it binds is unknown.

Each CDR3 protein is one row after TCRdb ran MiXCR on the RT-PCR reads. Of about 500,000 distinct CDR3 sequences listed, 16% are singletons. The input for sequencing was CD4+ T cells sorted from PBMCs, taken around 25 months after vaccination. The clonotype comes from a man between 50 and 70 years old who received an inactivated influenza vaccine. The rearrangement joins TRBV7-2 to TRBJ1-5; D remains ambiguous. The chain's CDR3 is CASSLALSGQGPQHF. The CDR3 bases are TGTGCCAGCAGCTTAGCGTTGTCGGGTCAAGGGCCCCAGCATTTT. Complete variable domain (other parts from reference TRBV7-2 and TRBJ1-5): GAGVSQSPSNKVTEKGKDVELRCDPISGHTALYWYRQSLGQGLEFLIYFQGNSAPDKSGLPSDRFSAERTGGSVSTLTIQRTQQEDSAVYLCASSLALSGQGPQHFGDGTRLSIL.